The rows below give T cell receptor beta chains drawn from one sample of a study of cytomegalovirus exposure and HLA in healthy donors. TCRdb's copy holds only in-frame clones and misses some; the assay was immunoSEQ multiplex PCR. The listing records 150,000 to 200,000 clones. Sequences were obtained from PBMCs. The origin of the receptors is a man aged 25 to 45 in good health and CMV-seronegative. The CDR3 runs from the conserved cysteine through the conserved F or W. The D gene is left open where the match is weak.

v_gene	d_gene	j_gene	CDR3nt	CDR3aa
TRBV18	TRBD2	TRBJ2-7	TGTGCCAGCTCACCCCCCTCTCTAGCGGGAGAGAGCGAGCAGTACTTC	CASSPPSLAGESEQYF
TRBV6-5	.	TRBJ2-7	TGTGCCAGCAGTGAGCGCGGCGAGCAGTACTTC	CASSERGEQYF
TRBV4-2	TRBD2	TRBJ2-7	TGTGCCAGCAGCCAAGATAAGCGGGGGGCCTACGAGCAGTACTTC	CASSQDKRGAYEQYF
TRBV18	.	TRBJ2-7	TGTGCCAGCTCATCGACAGTGCAGGACGGAGAGCAGTACTTC	CASSSTVQDGEQYF
TRBV5-1	TRBD1	TRBJ2-1	TGCGCCAGCAGCTATGGGACAGGAGGTGGGAATGAGCAGTTCTTC	CASSYGTGGGNEQFF
TRBV19	.	TRBJ1-1	TGTGCCAGTGGGTTTTCTCGAGGGAACACTGAAGCTTTCTTT	CASGFSRGNTEAFF
TRBV6-6	.	TRBJ1-2	TGTGCCAGCAGCCGAGAGAGACAGGTCCTGAACTATGGCTACACCTTC	CASSRERQVLNYGYTF
TRBV6-5	.	TRBJ2-7	TGTGCCAGCAGTCCACACTCGGGAGCCGAGCAGTACTTC	CASSPHSGAEQYF
TRBV7-2	.	TRBJ1-3	TGTGCCAGCAGCGGGGGGGCAGGGTATGGAAACACCATATATTTT	CASSGGAGYGNTIYF
TRBV28	TRBD1	TRBJ2-7	TGTGCCAGCAGTTTACCACGACAGGGGTTTAGCTACGAGCAGTACTTC	CASSLPRQGFSYEQYF
TRBV25-1	.	TRBJ1-6	TGTGCCAGCGCCGGGAATAGGAATTCACCCCTCCACTTT	CASAGNRNSPLHF
TRBV11-3	TRBD2	TRBJ2-1	TGTGCCAGCCACTCTGCGGGGGGGCACAGTGAGCAGTTCTTC	CASHSAGGHSEQFF
TRBV10-3	TRBD2	TRBJ2-1	TGTGCCATCAGTACCACTGCAAGCGGGGGGGCCAATGAGCAGTTCTTC	CAISTTASGGANEQFF
TRBV2	TRBD1	TRBJ1-4	TGTGCCAGCACTCCGACAGGGAATGAAAAACTGTTTTTT	CASTPTGNEKLFF
TRBV9	.	TRBJ1-5	TGTGCCAGCAGCGTAGGGTCGGGGGATCAGCCCCAGCATTTT	CASSVGSGDQPQHF
TRBV2	TRBD1	TRBJ1-1	TGTGCCAGCAGTGGGGCCGGGACAGGGGGCGGTTTGGACACTGAAGCTTTCTTT	CASSGAGTGGGLDTEAFF
TRBV7-2	TRBD2	TRBJ2-3	TGTGCCAGCAGCTTCGGACTAGCGACAGATACGCAGTATTTT	CASSFGLATDTQYF
TRBV4-2	TRBD2	TRBJ2-7	TGTGCCAGCAGCCAAATGACTAGCGGGGTAGAGCAGTACTTC	CASSQMTSGVEQYF
TRBV28	.	TRBJ1-1	TGTGCCAGCGAAGGCGGGGGGCGGAACACTGAAGCTTTCTTT	CASEGGGRNTEAFF
TRBV18	.	TRBJ1-4	TGTGCCAGCTCGCTGCAGCGAAACAATGAAAAACTGTTTTTT	CASSLQRNNEKLFF
TRBV30	.	TRBJ1-5	TGTGCCTGCTCGGGGGGGGATTCTCAGCCCCAGCATTTT	CACSGGDSQPQHF
TRBV6-6	TRBD1	TRBJ1-5	TGTGCCAGCAGGGACGCAGGGGGGAGCAATCAGCCCCAGCATTTT	CASRDAGGSNQPQHF
TRBV7-9	TRBD1	TRBJ2-5	TGTGCCAGCAGCGCCCGACAGGGAAGGATGGATAATCAAGAGACCCAGTACTTC	CASSARQGRMDNQETQYF
TRBV7-2	.	TRBJ1-4	TGTGCCAGCACCACGGGGGGGACTAATGAAAAACTGTTTTTT	CASTTGGTNEKLFF
TRBV7-6	TRBD2	TRBJ2-1	TGTGCCAGCAGCTCCCTAGCGGGAGGGCCCGGGAGCTCCTACAATGAGCAGTTCTTC	CASSSLAGGPGSSYNEQFF
TRBV7-6	TRBD1	TRBJ1-5	TGTGCCAGCAGCTTAACCGGGACAGGGGAGATGGGTCAGCCCCAGCATTTT	CASSLTGTGEMGQPQHF
TRBV4-1	.	TRBJ1-1	TGCGCCAGCAGCCAATCACAGGTCCTGAACACTGAAGCTTTCTTT	CASSQSQVLNTEAFF
TRBV5-4	TRBD2	TRBJ2-7	TGTGCCAGCAGCTTGAGCGAACTAGCGGGCGAGCAGTACTTC	CASSLSELAGEQYF
TRBV30	.	TRBJ1-1	TGTGCCTGGAGTGGGCAGGGCCTGAACACTGAAGCTTTCTTT	CAWSGQGLNTEAFF
TRBV27	TRBD1	TRBJ1-1	TGTGCCAGCAGTTTTTGGACAGGGGATAGCACTGAAGCTTTCTTT	CASSFWTGDSTEAFF
TRBV9	TRBD2	TRBJ2-2	TGTGCCAGCAGCGCCGGACTAGCGGACACCGGGGAGCTGTTTTTT	CASSAGLADTGELFF